This T cell receptor beta chain was recorded in a study of blood T cell repertoires in COVID-19. Study-level background: Specimens from acute and convalescent COVID-19 originated in the United States, Italy and Spain. In each case, the material was cDNA or gDNA derived from T cells, B-cell-depleted T cells, or PBMCs.

Original processing methods: Researchers report that nucleated cell counts were estimated from reference gene primer amplification. Method: immunoSEQ multiplex PCR; TCRdb's copy keeps in-frame clones and lacks some. The V and J calls and clone size are taken from that table; D and trimming were inferred from the DNA. Of around 16,000 clones detected, roughly 84% appear once; the ten largest clones hold just over 9%. This CDR3 has 15 amino acids. Germline CDR1 is SEHNR and CDR2 is FQNEAQ (reference sequence). The V gene lost 5 bases and the J gene lost 0 bases, with 13 bases spanning the gap. This TCR was sampled from a human donor in a cohort sampled during active COVID-19. The V and J genes are TRBV7-9 and TRBJ2-5, with no clear D. The sequencing input was peripheral blood. The CDR3 DNA is TGTGCCAGCAGCCGGAGCCAGTTCCACCAAGAGACCCAGTACTTC. This codes for CASSRSQFHQETQYF.